Below, 19 T cell receptor beta chains from the same sample are listed, as sequenced in a study of regulatory T cells in long-lasting Graves disease (dated by TCRdb to about 2021). The time point label on this specimen signifies: newly diagnosed GD, antithyroid drugs for less than 3 months. RNA was extracted from PBMCs in TRIzol for both TCR sequencing and RNA sequencing. Library preparation used multiplex PCR. Instrument used: Illumina HiSeq 4000. iRepertoire HTBI primers and Arm-PCR amplification of CDR3 regions were used to construct TCR beta libraries. In-frame beta chains were kept once TCRdb had trimmed the public reads at Q25 with fastp and called clones with MiXCR. Duplicate CDR3 protein sequences are folded into a single record with the most common DNA and genes. The sample has 400,000 to 500,000 distinct CDR3 sequences on record, 16% of them singletons. The ten largest clones take up about a quarter of the sample.

The same sample was also used in a study of T cells in Graves' hyperthyroidism and ophthalmopathy.

The sample here was peripheral blood mononuclear cells (PBMCs), taken at new diagnosis, from a patient treated with antithyroid drugs. Receptors were obtained from a woman between 18 and 29 years old with Graves disease. Donor details come from another sample of the same person, matched by shared clones.

This clonotype showed up many times. The rearrangement links TRBV27 to TRBJ2-7, with TRBD2 matching 9 bases. CDR1 MNHEY and CDR2 SMNVEV come from the germline V gene (reference sequence). The CDR3 length is 14 residues. With V trimmed by 4 bases and J by 6 bases, 7 bases remained unmatched. The chain's CDR3 is CASSWASGTFEQYF. The CDR3 nucleotides read TGTGCCAGCAGTTGGGCTAGCGGGACCTTCGAGCAGTACTTC.

This clonotype was found many times. The V gene is TRBV12-3 or TRBV12-4, the J gene TRBJ2-5; the D is unclear. V was clipped by 2 bases and J by 5 bases, with 15 bases between them. The CDR3 runs 15 residues. This chain's CDR3 is CASSLLGRVSETQYF. The CDR3 DNA is TGTGCCAGCAGTTTATTGGGAAGAGTCTCGGAGACCCAGTACTTC.

This clonotype was observed many times. V gene TRBV6-1 combines with J gene TRBJ2-2; TRBD1 aligns across 10 bases. CDR1 is MNHNS and CDR2 is SASEGT in the germline V gene. Trimming cost V 2 bases and J 2 bases; bases outside gene matches: 11. The CDR3 has 19 amino acids. The CDR3 loop is CASSELVGQGLGNTGELFF. In nucleotides, the CDR3 is TGTGCCAGCAGTGAATTGGTGGGACAGGGGTTGGGAAACACCGGGGAGCTGTTTTTT.

The chain links TRBV11-2 to TRBJ2-3; D might be TRBD1 or TRBD2, each matching 5 bases. The J call may be incorrect, as the DNA end agrees better with TRBJ2-1. CDR1 and CDR2 (germline): SGHAT, FQNNGV. This CDR3 spans 15 amino acids. This CDR3 is CASSKPGFGGNEQFF. CDR3 sequence (DNA): TGTGCCAGCAGCAAACCGGGATTTGGGGGCAATGAGCAGTTCTTC.

The rearrangement uses TRBV4-2 and TRBJ2-2; 7 bases fit TRBD1. This CDR3 region has 16 residues. V dropped 4 bases and J dropped 1; count of bases not matched to a gene: 6. Germline lookup yields CDR1 LGHNA and CDR2 YNFKEQ. The CDR3 sequence: CASSPPTGLNTGELFF. In nucleotides, the CDR3 is TGTGCCAGCAGCCCTCCGACAGGGTTGAACACCGGGGAGCTGTTTTTT.

This clonotype showed up many times. The chain links TRBV7-2 to TRBJ2-1; 8 bases are shared with TRBD2. This CDR3 is built from 18 residues. V trimming: 1 base; J trimming: 5 bases; junction bases outside the gene matches: 13. Germline CDR1 and CDR2: SGHTA and FQGNSA. The CDR3 bases are TGTGCCAGCAGCTTAGTCCCGGGACTAGTGGTGGGGCACAATGAGCAGTTCTTC. Encoded protein: CASSLVPGLVVGHNEQFF.

In its sample, this clonotype was seen many times. The rearrangement joins TRBV7-9 to TRBJ2-7; 11 bases align to TRBD2. The V segment lost 2 bases and the J segment 3 bases; nucleotides outside the gene matches: 15. CDR1 and CDR2 from the germline V gene are SEHNR and FQNEAQ (reference sequence). The CDR3 has 19 amino acids. DNA for the CDR3: TGTGCCAGCAGCTTAAGGGCCGGACTAGCGGGCGGTATATACTACGAGCAGTACTTC. Protein: CASSLRAGLAGGIYYEQYF.

This clonotype was detected a few times. This chain joins TRBV12-3 or TRBV12-4 and TRBJ2-1; possibly TRBD2 for D (5 bases). V lost 4 bases, J lost 0 bases, and 13 bases lay in between. The CDR3 consists of 16 residues. DNA for the CDR3: TGTGCCAGCAGTTCATCGGTGGGAGCCTCCTACAATGAGCAGTTCTTC. Residues: CASSSSVGASYNEQFF.

The V and J genes are TRBV5-1 and TRBJ2-7, with D possibly matching TRBD2 (6 bases). Per the germline V gene, CDR1 is SGHRS and CDR2 is YFSETQ. The CDR3 sequence is 16 residues long. Trimming took 3 bases from V and 2 from J, leaving 18 bases between them. CDR3 protein: CASSWDSDGGAYEQYF. DNA for the CDR3: TGCGCCAGCAGCTGGGATTCGGACGGGGGAGCCTACGAGCAGTACTTC.

This clonotype has a count of ten or more. The chain employs TRBV5-1 and TRBJ2-5, with D maybe TRBD1 (6 bases). Trimming removed 3 bases at V and 5 bases at J, with 14 bases between. The CDR3 contains 14 residues. Germline CDR1 and CDR2: SGHRS and YFSETQ. This CDR3 is CASSSRTVLETQYF. The CDR3 DNA sequence: TGCGCCAGCAGCTCCCGGACAGTGCTCGAGACCCAGTACTTC. Full variable domain (rest looked up from reference TRBV5-1 and TRBJ2-5): KAGVTQTPRYLIKTRGQQVTLSCSPISGHRSVSWYQQTPGQGLQFLFEYFSETQRNKGNFPGRFSGRQFSNSRSEMNVSTLELGDSALYLCASSSRTVLETQYFGPGTRLLVL.

The rearrangement links TRBV20-1 to TRBJ1-6, with 7 bases identical to TRBD1. Germline V gives CDR1 DFQATT, CDR2 SNEGSKA (reference sequence). The CDR3 is 15 amino acids. V trimming: 2 bases; J trimming: 8 bases; junction bases outside the gene matches: 9. CDR3 protein: CSARPPRTGDSPLHF. The DNA for the CDR3 is TGCAGTGCTAGACCCCCCCGGACAGGAGATTCACCCCTCCACTTT.

This chain uses TRBV7-3 with TRBJ2-1; weak D call: TRBD2 (5 bases). The germline V gene encodes CDR1 SGHTA and CDR2 FQGTGA. Trimming removed 4 bases from V and 7 bases from J, with 14 bases in between. The CDR3 extends over 14 amino acids. CDR3 coding DNA: TGTGCCAGCAGCTCCCATATCACTAGGAATGAGCAGTTCTTC. Its translation: CASSSHITRNEQFF.

This clonotype was recorded many times. The V and J genes are TRBV30 and TRBJ2-1; D call uncertain. CDR1 is GTSNPN, CDR2 SVGIG, per germline (reference sequence). The CDR3 is 11 residues long. V shed 1 base and J shed 10 bases, with 8 bases lying between them. As DNA, the CDR3 is TGTGCCTGGAGTGCCAAGACAGAGCAGTTCTTC. It is translated as CAWSAKTEQFF.

The gene calls are TRBV30 and TRBJ1-2, with D possibly TRBD1 on 5 matching bases. The CDR3 totals 13 residues. Trimming took 8 bases from V and 8 from J, leaving 21 bases between them. Germline V CDR1 and CDR2: GTSNPN, SVGIG (reference sequence). The CDR3 coding sequence is TGTGCCCTAACTACCGGGACGAGACGGGGCTACACCTTC. Amino acid sequence: CALTTGTRRGYTF. The full variable domain, its missing parts supplied by reference TRBV30 and TRBJ1-2, is SQTIHQWPATLVQPVGSPLSLECTVEGTSNPNLYWYRQAAGRGLQLLFYSVGIGQISSEVPQNLSASRPQDRQFILSSKKLLLSDSGFYLCALTTGTRRGYTFGSGTRLTVV.

The table lists this clonotype with many counts. V usage is TRBV2 and J usage is TRBJ1-1; D is undetermined. The CDR3 is made up of 14 amino acids. Germline values: CDR1 SNHLY, CDR2 FYNNEI. Trimming removed 1 base from V and 1 base from J, with 7 bases in between. CDR3 amino acids: CASSEGTANTEAFF. DNA of the CDR3: TGTGCCAGCAGTGAAGGGACGGCGAACACTGAAGCTTTCTTT.

V gene TRBV6-6 combines with J gene TRBJ1-2; no clear D gene. The V gene lost 0 bases and the J gene lost 0 bases, with 11 bases spanning the gap. Germline V gene data show CDR1 as MNHNY and CDR2 as SVGAGI (reference sequence). There are 16 residues in the CDR3. The CDR3 DNA sequence: TGTGCCAGCAGTTACTCGGAGAACCTAGCTAACTATGGCTACACCTTC. It translates to CASSYSENLANYGYTF.

This clonotype was observed a few times. V gene TRBV7-2 combines with J gene TRBJ2-2; unclear D gene. CDR3 length: 19 amino acids. In germline, CDR1 is SGHTA, CDR2 FQGNSA. V was trimmed by 5 bases and J by 4 bases, leaving 26 bases between them. The chain's CDR3 is CASSRRASGPQVGTGELFF. CDR3 nucleotide sequence: TGTGCCAGCAGCAGAAGGGCTTCCGGGCCCCAAGTAGGCACCGGGGAGCTGTTTTTT.

This clonotype showed up many times. The chain is built from TRBV4-1 and TRBJ2-7; a possible D gene is TRBD2 (6 bases). Germline V lookup: CDR1 MGHRA, CDR2 YSYEKL. This CDR3 region has 15 residues. The V and J ends lost 1 base and 2 bases respectively, with 12 bases between them. CDR3: CASSQGASEAYEQYF. DNA for the CDR3: TGCGCCAGCAGCCAAGGGGCTAGCGAGGCCTACGAGCAGTACTTC.

This clonotype showed up many times. V and J are TRBV29-1 and TRBJ2-1, with D uncertain. CDR3 length equals 13 residues. Germline V gives CDR1 SQVTM, CDR2 ANQGSEA. V shed 7 bases and J shed 6 bases, with 16 bases lying between them. CDR3 DNA sequence: TGCAGCGCCCCCGTCCCGATTGGCAATGAGCAGTTCTTC. This sequence encodes CSAPVPIGNEQFF.